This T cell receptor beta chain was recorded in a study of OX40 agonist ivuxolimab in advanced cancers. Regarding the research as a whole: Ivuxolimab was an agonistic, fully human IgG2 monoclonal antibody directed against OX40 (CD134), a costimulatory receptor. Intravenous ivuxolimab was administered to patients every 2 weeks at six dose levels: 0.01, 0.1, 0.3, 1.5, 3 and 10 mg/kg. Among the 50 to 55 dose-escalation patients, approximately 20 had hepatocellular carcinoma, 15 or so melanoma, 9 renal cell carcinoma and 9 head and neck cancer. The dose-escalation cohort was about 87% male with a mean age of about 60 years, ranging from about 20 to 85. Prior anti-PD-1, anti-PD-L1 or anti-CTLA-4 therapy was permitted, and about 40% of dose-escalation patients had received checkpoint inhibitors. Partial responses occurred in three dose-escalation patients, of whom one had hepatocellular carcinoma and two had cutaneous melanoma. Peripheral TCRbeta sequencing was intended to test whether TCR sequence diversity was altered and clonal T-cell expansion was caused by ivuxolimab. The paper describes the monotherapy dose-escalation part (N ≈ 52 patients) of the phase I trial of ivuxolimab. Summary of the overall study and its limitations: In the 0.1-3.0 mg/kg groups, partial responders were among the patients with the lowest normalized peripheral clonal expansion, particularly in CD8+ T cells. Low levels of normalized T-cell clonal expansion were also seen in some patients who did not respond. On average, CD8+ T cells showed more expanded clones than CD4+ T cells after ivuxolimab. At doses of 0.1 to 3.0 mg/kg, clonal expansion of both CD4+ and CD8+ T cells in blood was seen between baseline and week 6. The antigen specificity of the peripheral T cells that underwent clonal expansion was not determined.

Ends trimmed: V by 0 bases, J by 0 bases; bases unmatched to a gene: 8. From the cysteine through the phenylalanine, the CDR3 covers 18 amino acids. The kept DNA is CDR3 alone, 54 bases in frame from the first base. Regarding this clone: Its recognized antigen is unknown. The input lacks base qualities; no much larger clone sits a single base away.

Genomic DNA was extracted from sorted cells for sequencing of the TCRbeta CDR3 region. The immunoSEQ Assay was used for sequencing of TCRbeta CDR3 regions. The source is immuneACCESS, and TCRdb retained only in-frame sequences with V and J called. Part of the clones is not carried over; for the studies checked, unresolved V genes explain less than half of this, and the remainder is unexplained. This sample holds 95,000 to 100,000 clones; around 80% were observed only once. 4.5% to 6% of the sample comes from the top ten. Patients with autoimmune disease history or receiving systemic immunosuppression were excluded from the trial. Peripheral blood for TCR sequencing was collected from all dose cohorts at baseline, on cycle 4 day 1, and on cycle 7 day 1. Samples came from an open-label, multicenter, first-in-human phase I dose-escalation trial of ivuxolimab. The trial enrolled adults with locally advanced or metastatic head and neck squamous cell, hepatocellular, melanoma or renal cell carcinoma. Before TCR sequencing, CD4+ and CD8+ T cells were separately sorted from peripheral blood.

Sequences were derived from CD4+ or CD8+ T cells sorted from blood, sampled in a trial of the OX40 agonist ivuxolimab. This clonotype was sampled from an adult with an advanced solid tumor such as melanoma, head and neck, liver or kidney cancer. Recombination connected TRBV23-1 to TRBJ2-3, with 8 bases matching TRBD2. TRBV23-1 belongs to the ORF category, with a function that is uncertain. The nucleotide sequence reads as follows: TGCGCCAGCAGTCAATCTGCGGCGGTAGCGGGGAGCACAGATACGCAGTATTTT. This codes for CASSQSAAVAGSTDTQYF.